This record concerns one T cell receptor beta chain sequence. The data stem from a study of control samples from healthy donors and cancer patients. Generated by immunoSEQ multiplex PCR, the TCRdb table keeps only in-frame clones and is missing some. Of around 93,000 clones in the sample, more than 90% were seen once. The CDR3 has 15 residues. Germline loops: CDR1 SGHRS, CDR2 YFSETQ. V dropped 0 bases and J dropped 6; count of bases not matched to a gene: 5. The receptor comes from a human donor in good health. The donor label of this sample is uncertain. The sample taken for sequencing was blood. The rearrangement uses TRBV5-1 and TRBJ2-2; TRBD1 agrees at 7 bases. The CDR3 nucleotides read TGCGCCAGCAGCTTGGGGCAGGGGGTCGCCGGGGAGCTGTTTTTT. Its protein is CASSLGQGVAGELFF.